This TCR beta chain appears in the sequencing data of a study of CD8 T cells in ankylosing spondylitis. Study results and limitations: Previously reported in reactive arthritis synovial fluid and blood were some of the motif variants. Peripheral blood samples showed relatively rare disease-linked clones, and these clones were CD8+. In ankylosing spondylitis patients, matched synovial fluid reportedly showed significant enrichment of disease-linked clones. Characteristic of ankylosing spondylitis blood, it appeared, was a TCR beta motif comprising roughly eight highly homologous variants.

Germline loops: CDR1 LGHDT, CDR2 YNNKEL (reference sequence). After removal of 4 bases from V and 5 bases from J, the junction contained 7 bases not matched to a gene. The CDR3 runs 15 residues. TCRdb passed the 5' RACE reads through MiXCR, listing each CDR3 protein once. The sample records fewer than 550,000 distinct CDR3 sequences, approximately 5% being singletons. The sample holds many counts of this clonotype. Its antigen is as yet unknown. What was sequenced was blood, either unsorted or a sorted T cell fraction (not recorded which). The TCR originated in a male donor with ankylosing spondylitis. The chain employs TRBV3-1 and TRBJ2-2; 7 positions match TRBD2. The CDR3 loop reads CASSRGGRRTGELFF. DNA of the CDR3: TGTGCCAGCAGCCGGGGCGGGAGAAGGACCGGGGAGCTGTTTTTT.